This TCR beta chain is drawn from a study of T-cell memory formation after mild COVID-19. Study-wide points: Day 15 to 85 contracting clones showed balanced CD4/CD8; day 15 to 37 expanders favored CD4+.

The V end lost 3 bases, the J end lost 7 bases, and 11 bases lay between the germline ends. The CDR3 has 14 residues. The germline CDR1 and CDR2 sequences are SGDLS and YYNGEE. MiXCR was run by TCRdb on the 5' RACE reads, yielding one entry per CDR3 protein. The sample has 300,000 to 400,000 distinct CDR3 sequences, around a sixth seen once. This clonotype appeared a few times. No antigen is known for it. The clonotype originates from a young man who had mild COVID-19 (a few samples of this study predate the infection). Cell type and time point are not known. The chain combines TRBV9 with TRBJ1-6; D remains unclear. The source material was PBMCs or a T cell subset sorted from them (not recorded which). The CDR3 DNA reads as TGTGCCAGCAGCGAAAGGGTGGGGAATTCACCCCTCCACTTT. It specifies CASSERVGNSPLHF.